This is a list of T cell receptor beta chains from one sample in a study of T cell responses to AZD1222 COVID-19 vaccine. Assay: immunoSEQ multiplex PCR; the TCRdb copy retains only in-frame clones and omits some. There are roughly 110,000 clones in the sample; approximately 90% occur only once, and around 4.4% lies in the top ten. The sequenced sample was peripheral blood, obtained on day 0 of AZD1222 vaccination. Receptors were obtained from an adult in good health. Each CDR3 is given with its conserved first and last residue. Each record gives: J gene, V gene, D gene, clone size, CDR3 protein, CDR3 DNA. The D gene is left open where the match is weak. A clone size is listed for some rows: how often the clone was seen (once, few, many), or a class if it is expanded.

J: TRBJ2-7; V: TRBV10-3; D: TRBD2; size: NA; CDR3: CATLSGGDSYEQYF; DNA: TGTGCCACCCTAAGCGGGGGGGATTCTTACGAGCAGTACTTC
J: TRBJ2-3; V: TRBV18; D: TRBD2; size: few; CDR3: CASSPPLAGADTQYF; DNA: TGTGCCAGCTCACCACCCCTAGCGGGAGCCGATACGCAGTATTTT
J: TRBJ2-5; V: TRBV10-3; D: TRBD2; size: NA; CDR3: CAISERTSGVQETQYF; DNA: TGTGCCATCAGTGAGCGGACTAGCGGGGTCCAAGAGACCCAGTACTTC
J: TRBJ1-3; V: TRBV28; D: TRBD1; size: NA; CDR3: CASSPGTGSNTIYF; DNA: TGTGCCAGCAGTCCCGGGACAGGGAGCAACACCATATATTTT
J: TRBJ1-2; V: TRBV18; D: NA; size: once; CDR3: CASSPLRGEGNYGYTF; DNA: TGTGCCAGCTCACCACTTAGGGGTGAAGGGAACTATGGCTACACCTTC
J: TRBJ2-3; V: TRBV30; D: NA; size: NA; CDR3: CARTRIGGTQYF; DNA: TGTGCCCGGACTCGGATCGGGGGTACGCAGTATTTT
J: TRBJ2-1; V: TRBV7-2; D: NA; size: once; CDR3: CASSLRPDRSYNEQFF; DNA: TGTGCCAGCAGCCTCCGGCCGGACCGCTCCTACAATGAGCAGTTCTTC
J: TRBJ1-2; V: TRBV29-1; D: NA; size: NA; CDR3: CSVVREDYGYTF; DNA: TGCAGCGTTGTTAGGGAGGACTATGGCTACACCTTC
J: TRBJ2-1; V: TRBV7-6; D: TRBD2; size: NA; CDR3: CASSLRSGLAGVNEQFF; DNA: TGTGCCAGCAGCTTAAGATCGGGACTAGCGGGAGTAAATGAGCAGTTCTTC
J: TRBJ2-3; V: TRBV4-1; D: TRBD2; size: NA; CDR3: CASSQVGLAGGSPSTDTQYF; DNA: TGCGCCAGCAGCCAAGTGGGACTAGCGGGGGGCTCACCTAGCACAGATACGCAGTATTTT
J: TRBJ1-1; V: TRBV10-3; D: TRBD1; size: NA; CDR3: CATTDREIHMNTEAFF; DNA: TGTGCCACGACGGACAGGGAAATTCACATGAACACTGAAGCTTTCTTT
J: TRBJ1-1; V: TRBV11-2; D: TRBD1; size: NA; CDR3: CASSLVDRVDTEAFF; DNA: TGTGCCAGCAGCTTAGTGGACAGGGTGGATACTGAAGCTTTCTTT
J: TRBJ1-2; V: TRBV27; D: TRBD1; size: NA; CDR3: CASSLSTAWRGHYGYTF; DNA: TGTGCCAGCAGTTTATCGACCGCGTGGAGGGGGCATTATGGCTACACCTTC
J: TRBJ2-3; V: TRBV30; D: NA; size: NA; CDR3: CAWSVGDTQYF; DNA: TGTGCCTGGAGTGTAGGAGATACGCAGTATTTT
J: TRBJ2-1; V: TRBV11-3; D: NA; size: NA; CDR3: CASFQPAGFNNEQFF; DNA: TGTGCCAGCTTTCAACCTGCGGGTTTTAACAATGAGCAGTTCTTC
J: TRBJ2-2; V: TRBV2; D: NA; size: NA; CDR3: CASSEVPGTGELFF; DNA: TGTGCCAGCAGTGAAGTTCCAGGAACCGGGGAGCTGTTTTTT
J: TRBJ2-2; V: TRBV19; D: TRBD2; size: NA; CDR3: CASSITSGRSGELFF; DNA: TGTGCCAGTAGTATAACTAGCGGGAGATCCGGGGAGCTGTTTTTT
J: TRBJ1-1; V: TRBV21-1; D: NA; size: once; CDR3: CASSNSPLKGANTEAFF; DNA: TGTGCCAGCAGCAACTCACCCCTAAAGGGAGCAAACACTGAAGCTTTCTTT
J: TRBJ2-7; V: TRBV11-2; D: TRBD2; size: few; CDR3: CASSSIAGRSYEQYF; DNA: TGTGCCAGCAGCTCCATAGCGGGGCGCTCCTACGAGCAGTACTTC
J: TRBJ1-4; V: TRBV5-6; D: TRBD1; size: NA; CDR3: CASSLGQGNEKLFF; DNA: TGTGCCAGCAGCTTGGGACAGGGGAATGAAAAACTGTTTTTT
J: TRBJ1-2; V: TRBV28; D: NA; size: NA; CDR3: CASIGQIYGYTF; DNA: TGTGCCAGCATTGGGCAGATCTATGGCTACACCTTC
J: TRBJ1-1; V: TRBV30; D: NA; size: NA; CDR3: CAWSSNSYTEAFF; DNA: TGTGCCTGGAGTTCTAACAGTTACACTGAAGCTTTCTTT
J: TRBJ1-5; V: TRBV19; D: NA; size: NA; CDR3: CASSTRGLSNQPQHF; DNA: TGTGCCAGTAGTACCAGGGGACTTAGCAATCAGCCCCAGCATTTT
J: TRBJ1-2; V: TRBV6-6; D: NA; size: NA; CDR3: CASSQPRVNYGYTF; DNA: TGTGCCAGCAGTCAGCCTAGGGTGAACTATGGCTACACCTTC
J: TRBJ1-1; V: TRBV2; D: NA; size: NA; CDR3: CASIREESTEAFF; DNA: TGTGCCAGCATAAGGGAGGAGAGCACTGAAGCTTTCTTT
J: TRBJ1-4; V: TRBV5-4; D: TRBD1; size: NA; CDR3: CASSSPTGGADEKLFF; DNA: TGTGCCAGCAGCTCTCCGACAGGGGGCGCGGACGAAAAACTGTTTTTT
J: TRBJ2-5; V: TRBV3-1/TRBV3-2; D: TRBD1; size: NA; CDR3: CASSQAISFSRDRGQETQYF; DNA: TGTGCCAGCAGCCAAGCGATATCATTTTCCCGGGACAGGGGTCAAGAGACCCAGTACTTC
J: TRBJ2-3; V: TRBV7-3; D: NA; size: once; CDR3: CASHPGGTSTDTQYF; DNA: TGTGCCAGCCACCCGGGCGGGACCTCCACAGATACGCAGTATTTT